This TCR beta chain was recorded in a study of CXCR3-negative and CXCR3-positive naive CD8 T cells. Across the whole study: Roughly 1.5 +/- 0.3 million TRB reads came from each library, giving about 140 million in total. The study's findings and limits: The study found comparably high diversity in both naive subsets and much lower diversity in memory CD8+ cells. CXCR3-positive naive cells carried more hydrophobic TRB CDR3s than CXCR3-negative ones.

As for this clonotype: Its antigen is unknown.

Identification of naive CD8+ T cells rested on CD45RO-CCR7+CD27+CD95- status. All TRB cDNA libraries came from 5' RACE performed with UMI labels. TCRdb reprocessed the 5' RACE reads, with one entry per CDR3 protein and no DNA. The listing contains more than 50,000 distinct CDR3 sequences. The origin of this receptor is a human donor in good health. Some clones in this sample may be carry-over from other donors' samples. Sequenced material: naive CXCR3- CD8+ T cells from blood. Documented subset: CD45RO-CCR7+CD27+CD95- naive CD8+ T cells lacking CXCR3 (TNR3-).

This CDR3 is CASTLGGTEYSNQPQHF. The V call is TRBV2, the J call TRBJ1-5; the D gene TCRdb calls, TRBD1, cannot be checked with no DNA. The CDR3 has 17 residues. Germline values: CDR1 SNHLY, CDR2 FYNNEI. Drawing the rest from reference TRBV2 and TRBJ1-5, the complete variable domain is EPEVTQTPSHQVTQMGQEVILRCVPISNHLYFYWYRQILGQKVEFLVSFYNNEISEKSEIFDDQFSVERPDGSNFTLKIRSTKLEDSAMYFCASTLGGTEYSNQPQHFGDGTRLSIL.